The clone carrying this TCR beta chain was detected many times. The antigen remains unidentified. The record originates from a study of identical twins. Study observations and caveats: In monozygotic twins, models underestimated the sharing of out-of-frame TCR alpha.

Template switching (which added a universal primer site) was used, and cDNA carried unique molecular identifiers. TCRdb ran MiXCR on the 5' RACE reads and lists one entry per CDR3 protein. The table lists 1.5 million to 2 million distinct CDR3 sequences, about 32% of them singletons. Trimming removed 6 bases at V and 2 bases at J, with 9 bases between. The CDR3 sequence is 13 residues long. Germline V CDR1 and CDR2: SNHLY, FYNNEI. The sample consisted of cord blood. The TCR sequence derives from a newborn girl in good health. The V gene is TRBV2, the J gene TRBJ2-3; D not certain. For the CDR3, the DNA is TGTGCCAGCAGATACTCCTCCACAGATACGCAGTATTTT. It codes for CASRYSSTDTQYF.